The T cell receptor beta chain under discussion was sequenced for a study of blood T cell repertoires in COVID-19. In the study overall: Both acute and convalescent COVID-19 samples were obtained from the United States, Italy and Spain. Sample material is recorded as cDNA or gDNA derived from T cells, B-cell-depleted T cells, or PBMCs.

Original analysis: It was from reference gene primer amplification that nucleated cell counts were estimated. The method was immunoSEQ multiplex PCR; TCRdb's version includes in-frame clones alone and lacks a portion of them. V, J and clone size are taken as reported in that table, and D and trimming were inferred from the DNA itself. In the table there are 100,000 to 120,000 clones, about four fifths of which are singletons. V trimming: 4 bases; J trimming: 0 bases; junction bases outside the gene matches: 8. The CDR3 totals 18 residues. Germline V CDR1 and CDR2: LGHNA, YNFKEQ. The sequenced material came from peripheral blood. The rearrangement links TRBV4-2 to TRBJ2-5; 13 bases are shared with TRBD2. This TCR was recovered from an older woman with acute or convalescent COVID-19. This chain's CDR3 is CASSPLLAGGLYQETQYF. CDR3 sequence (DNA): TGTGCCAGCAGCCCGTTACTAGCGGGGGGGCTCTACCAAGAGACCCAGTACTTC.